The 21 T cell receptor beta chains presented below share a single source sample, sequenced in a study of blood T cell repertoires in COVID-19. Sequencing was performed with immunoSEQ multiplex PCR; in TCRdb, only in-frame clones are kept and a portion is missing. This sample carries about 200,000 clones, around 92% of them seen once, and the ten largest clones take approximately 7.6%. Sequencing was done on a sample of PBMCs or T cells enriched from blood (not recorded which). These receptors all come from a young woman who had recovered from COVID-19.

V and J are TRBV9 and TRBJ2-3, with D tentatively TRBD2 (6 bases). The germline V gene encodes CDR1 SGDLS and CDR2 YYNGEE. This CDR3 contains 14 residues. Between the trimmed V and J ends, which lost 3 bases and 4 bases, there was a span of 12 bases. CDR3 sequence: CASSADGGADTQYF. The CDR3 DNA reads TGTGCCAGCAGCGCGGACGGAGGGGCAGATACGCAGTATTTT.

This chain links TRBV9 with TRBJ1-4, with D unclear. The CDR3 totals 15 residues. The germline V and J ends were trimmed by 4 bases and 5 bases, with 15 bases remaining between them. Germline assignment: CDR1 SGDLS and CDR2 YYNGEE. In DNA, the CDR3 is TGTGCCAGCAGCCCGGGATACTCCACGAATGAAAAACTGTTTTTT. This gives the protein CASSPGYSTNEKLFF.

This chain links TRBV5-1 with TRBJ1-1; 8 nucleotides agree with TRBD1. V dropped 4 bases and J dropped 10; count of bases not matched to a gene: 9. The CDR3 sequence is 13 residues long. Germline V gives CDR1 SGHRS, CDR2 YFSETQ. This CDR3 reads CASSPNGQGAAFF. CDR3 bases: TGCGCCAGCAGCCCAAACGGACAGGGTGCAGCTTTCTTT.

V is TRBV11-2 and J is TRBJ2-3; D unclear. V was cut by 0 bases and J by 2 bases, with 9 bases left in between. In germline, CDR1 is SGHAT, CDR2 FQNNGV. The CDR3 runs 15 residues. In DNA form, the CDR3 reads TGTGCCAGCAGCTTAGAATTCCTTCCCACAGATACGCAGTATTTT. This translates into CASSLEFLPTDTQYF.

This clone was detected only once. The chain is built from TRBV10-3 and TRBJ1-2; 7 nucleotides align to TRBD1. Looked up from germline, CDR1 is ENHRY and CDR2 is SYGVKD. The J segment lost 3 bases and the V segment lost 6 bases, leaving 7 bases of the junction unmatched. The CDR3 is made up of 14 amino acids. The CDR3 loop reads CAIRDHGTDYGYTF. The DNA of the CDR3 is TGTGCCATCAGGGATCATGGGACAGACTATGGCTACACCTTC.

The rearrangement joins TRBV3-1 (or the pseudogene TRBV3-2) to TRBJ1-4, with D uncertain. V was trimmed by 3 bases and J by 8 bases, leaving 16 bases between them. Germline V gene lookup returns CDR1 LGHDT and CDR2 YNNKEL (reference sequence). CDR3 length: 15 residues. The CDR3 bases are TGTGCCAGCAGCCAGGTGGCCGGGGTTGGGGAAAAACTGTTTTTT. It yields the protein CASSQVAGVGEKLFF.

The chain employs TRBV5-1 and TRBJ1-4; 7 nucleotides match TRBD1. V dropped 4 bases and J dropped 4; count of bases not matched to a gene: 10. CDR1 and CDR2 (germline): SGHRS, YFSETQ. CDR3 length equals 16 residues. CDR3 coding DNA: TGCGCCAGCAGCCCTTCCCCGGGACAGCGTAATGAAAAACTGTTTTTT. Translated: CASSPSPGQRNEKLFF.

CDR3 amino acids: CASSWDRGNGELFF. In DNA, the CDR3 is TGTGCCAGCAGCTGGGACAGGGGGAACGGGGAGCTGTTTTTT. V is TRBV27 and J is TRBJ2-2, with TRBD1 matching 11 bases. CDR3 length: 14 amino acids. The trim removed 6 bases at V and 7 bases at J, leaving 4 bases unmatched. CDR1 and CDR2 from the germline V gene are MNHEY and SMNVEV (reference sequence).

V usage is TRBV2 and J usage is TRBJ2-7, with a possible D match to TRBD1 (5 bases). The CDR3 runs to 12 residues. Germline loops: CDR1 SNHLY, CDR2 FYNNEI. Trimming shortened V by 6 bases and J by 3 bases, and 9 bases separated the two germline ends. CDR3 residues: CASSSGNYEQYF. Written as DNA, the CDR3 is TGTGCCAGCAGCTCAGGGAACTACGAGCAGTACTTC. Supplemented by reference TRBV2 and TRBJ2-7, the full variable domain reads EPEVTQTPSHQVTQMGQEVILRCVPISNHLYFYWYRQILGQKVEFLVSFYNNEISEKSEIFDDQFSVERPDGSNFTLKIRSTKLEDSAMYFCASSSGNYEQYFGPGTRLTVT.

CDR3 in DNA: TGTGCCAGCAGCCAAGTTCGGCTAGCAGGGGTCTACAATGAGCAGTTCTTC. It encodes CASSQVRLAGVYNEQFF. The genes are TRBV14 and TRBJ2-1; D might be TRBD1 (6 bases). Germline V gene lookup returns CDR1 SGHDN and CDR2 FVKESK. Trimming took 1 base from V and 3 from J, leaving 16 bases between them. CDR3 length: 17 residues.

The sample holds a few counts of this clone. The J gene is TRBJ1-6, the V gene TRBV5-5; D gene uncertain. Germline-derived CDR1 and CDR2 are SGHKS and YYEKEE (reference sequence). The CDR3 is 18 residues long. V was shortened by 0 bases and J by 0 bases, with 13 bases between the two germline ends. The CDR3 coding sequence is TGTGCCAGCAGCTTGGCGGTCACCCCGAGCTCCTATAATTCACCCCTCCACTTT. This encodes CASSLAVTPSSYNSPLHF. The complete variable domain, with remaining parts taken from reference TRBV5-5 and TRBJ1-6, reads DAGVTQSPTHLIKTRGQQVTLRCSPISGHKSVSWYQQVLGQGPQFIFQYYEKEERGRGNFPDRFSARQFPNYSSELNVNALLLGDSALYLCASSLAVTPSSYNSPLHFGNGTRLTVT.

This chain links TRBV19 with TRBJ1-5; D gene uncertain. The CDR3 consists of 14 residues. CDR1 and CDR2 (germline): LNHDA, SQIVND (reference sequence). V was shortened by 3 bases and J by 1 base, with 7 bases between the two germline ends. The CDR3 coding sequence is TGTGCCAGTAGTATCCCGCAGAGCAATCAGCCCCAGCATTTT. Its protein is CASSIPQSNQPQHF.

The rearrangement links TRBV7-7 to TRBJ2-7; TRBD2 agrees at 7 bases. With V trimmed by 0 bases and J by 1 base, 3 bases remained unmatched. Germline V gives CDR1 SSHAT, CDR2 FNYEAQ (reference sequence). The CDR3 length is 15 residues. In DNA, the CDR3 is TGTGCCAGCAGCTTAGCGGACGGGGGGTCCTACGAGCAGTACTTC. This encodes CASSLADGGSYEQYF.

V and J are TRBV28 and TRBJ1-2; D ambiguous. Germline CDR1 is MDHEN and CDR2 is SYDVKM. The CDR3 runs 14 residues. Trimming took 7 bases from V and 3 from J, leaving 15 bases between them. Here the CDR3 reads CASTLSGRDYGYTF. In nucleotides, the CDR3 is TGTGCCAGCACACTAAGCGGGAGGGACTATGGCTACACCTTC.

The chain employs TRBV9 and TRBJ2-7; D perhaps matches TRBD1 (5 bases). The CDR3 contains 14 residues. CDR1 is SGDLS, CDR2 YYNGEE, per germline. V was clipped by 0 bases and J by 2 bases, with 9 bases between them. The CDR3 region has the DNA TGTGCCAGCAGCGTAGTTGACAGTCCCTACGAGCAGTACTTC. This codes for CASSVVDSPYEQYF.

V usage is TRBV14 and J usage is TRBJ2-1; 7 nucleotides agree with TRBD1. J lost 6 bases, V lost 3 bases, and 11 bases had no gene match. Germline V CDR1 and CDR2: SGHDN, FVKESK. The CDR3 length is 16 residues. As DNA, the CDR3 is TGTGCCAGCAGCCACCCCTATCGGACAGGAGGCAATGAGCAGTTCTTC. Encoded protein: CASSHPYRTGGNEQFF.

In nucleotides, the CDR3 is TGTGCCAGCAGCGTAGGACAGGCAGAGACCCAGTACTTC. Its translation is CASSVGQAETQYF. The V call is TRBV9, the J call TRBJ2-5; weak D call: TRBD1 (6 bases). V gave up 0 bases and J gave up 4 bases, with 7 bases separating them. The CDR3 has 13 amino acids. CDR1 is SGDLS and CDR2 is YYNGEE in the germline V gene. The full variable domain, rest sourced from reference TRBV9 and TRBJ2-5, is DSGVTQTPKHLITATGQRVTLRCSPRSGDLSVYWYQQSLDQGLQFLIQYYNGEERAKGNILERFSAQQFPDLHSELNLSSLELGDSALYFCASSVGQAETQYFGPGTRLLVL.

The chain carries TRBV19 and TRBJ1-1, with 8 nucleotides matching TRBD1. The V gene's germline CDR1 is LNHDA and CDR2 SQIVND (reference sequence). CDR3 length: 15 residues. V dropped 5 bases and J dropped 5; count of bases not matched to a gene: 10. For the CDR3, the DNA is TGTGCCAGTAGTTTGGGCGGACAGGGTTGGACTGAAGCTTTCTTT. This translates into CASSLGGQGWTEAFF. The variable domain in full, completed from reference TRBV19 and TRBJ1-1, reads DGGITQSPKYLFRKEGQNVTLSCEQNLNHDAMYWYRQDPGQGLRLIYYSQIVNDFQKGDIAEGYSVSREKKESFPLTVTSAQKNPTAFYLCASSLGGQGWTEAFFGQGTRLTVV.

The J gene is TRBJ2-1, the V gene TRBV29-1, with 8 bases matching TRBD1. Trimming at V came to 3 bases and at J to 0 bases, leaving 10 bases not matched to a gene. The V gene's germline CDR1 is SQVTM and CDR2 ANQGSEA. This CDR3 region has 17 residues. CDR3 DNA sequence: TGCAGCGTTGACGGGACAGGTCGCGCGGTCTCCTACAATGAGCAGTTCTTC. Translation: CSVDGTGRAVSYNEQFF.

The chain uses TRBV20-1 and TRBJ2-7; no firm D call. Germline V gives CDR1 DFQATT, CDR2 SNEGSKA (reference sequence). V dropped 6 bases and J dropped 4 bases, with 10 bases sitting between them. The CDR3 is made up of 11 amino acids. CDR3 sequence: CSAADSYEQYF. In DNA form, the CDR3 reads TGCAGTGCCGCCGACTCTTACGAGCAGTACTTC.

The chain is built from TRBV9 and TRBJ2-3, with TRBD2 identical over 10 bases. Germline V gives CDR1 SGDLS, CDR2 YYNGEE. The CDR3 is 12 residues long. V dropped 3 bases and J dropped 10; count of bases not matched to a gene: 2. The CDR3 DNA is TGTGCCAGCAGCGCCAGCGGGGGGGCGCAGTATTTT. Its protein is CASSASGGAQYF.